This TCR beta chain derives from a study of T cell responses to AZD1222 COVID-19 vaccine listed by TCRdb under 2021. Concerning the study at large: Because spike-specific TCR depth and breadth did not differ between the two schedules, AZD1222 recipients who got a second dose at roughly 4 weeks were pooled with those who got a second dose at roughly 12 weeks. Trial participants were enrolled by age into 18-55, 56-69 and 70-plus year subgroups, with roughly 160, 29 and 62 TCR-sequenced participants respectively. TCR sequencing covered fewer than 250 trial participants: some 210 given two doses of AZD1222 and approximately 26 given two doses of MenACWY control vaccine.

The sample's time point, from its label and the paper: baseline before first vaccination. Samples from vaccinated people were obtained from the UK trials COV001 and COV002, which included a single-blind randomized controlled phase 2/3 trial of AZD1222 (ChAdOx1 nCoV-19) in healthy adults. For TCRbeta chain sequencing, PBMC samples from trial participants were taken at day 0 and at day 28 after the second dose. Comment on this clone: Its antigen specificity is not known. No base quality information exists; no much larger clone differs at one position.

Results and caveats for the whole study, not just this receptor: A significant rise in spike-specific TCR breadth and depth was observed after two AZD1222 doses relative to day 0 and relative to MenACWY recipients. Nearly half of unique spike-specific TCRs reportedly recognized epitopes outside regions mutated in the B.1.351 and B.1.1.7 variants. The 56-69-year group was small, and its depth increase did not reach significance, likely because of low power. Conclusions about previously exposed vaccinees are limited, since just five or six AZD1222 recipients were seropositive for SARS-CoV-2 at baseline. Vaccine-associated CD4 TCRs spanned the whole spike protein, with dominant responses in regions 160-218 and 743-854. Because no day 14 peak-response samples were available, the repertoires could be characterized only after the peak T cell response. Participants were mostly white British, with more females than males. The authors suggested clonal diversity may have been underestimated.

The CDR3 regions of human TCRbeta chains were analyzed by immunosequencing. The authors' analysis ran thus. Repertoire TCRs were matched against a reference library of SARS-CoV-2-specific TCRs generated with the MIRA antigen-specificity platform. Breadth was defined as the fraction of unique TCRs that were SARS-CoV-2-associated. Depth was defined as the fraction of total T cells that were SARS-CoV-2-associated. Using the MIRA data, every spike-specific TCR was mapped to the spike region that the TCR reacted to and assigned to either a CD4 or a CD8 class. Log10-transformed breadth and depth values were compared by one-way ANOVA with Sidak's multiple comparisons tests. As stored in TCRdb, this immuneACCESS dataset retains in-frame rearrangements with V and J assigned. A fraction of the clones does not appear; measured against another copy, unresolved V genes explain less than half of the discrepancy, and the remainder lacks a known reason. For V, J and clone size, that table is used; D and trimming come from the DNA. This sample comprises roughly 130,000 clones, 88% of them detected only once. About 8.3% of the sample is held by the ten biggest clonotypes.

The source material was peripheral blood, sampled on day 0 of AZD1222 vaccination. The TCR was taken from an adult in good health.

CDR3 loop: CASSIAWGAYESSGNTIYF. The nucleotides are TGTGCCAGTAGTATAGCATGGGGAGCCTACGAAAGCTCTGGAAACACCATATATTTT. The rearranged chain carries TRBV19 and TRBJ1-3; a confident D gene designation cannot be given. V is reduced by 1 base and J by 0 bases, leaving a spacing of 19 bases between them. The germline V gene (reference sequence) yields LNHDA for CDR1 and SQIVND for CDR2. From its cysteine to its phenylalanine, the CDR3 spans 19 amino acids. Solely the CDR3 DNA is kept, with 57 bases framed from the first base.